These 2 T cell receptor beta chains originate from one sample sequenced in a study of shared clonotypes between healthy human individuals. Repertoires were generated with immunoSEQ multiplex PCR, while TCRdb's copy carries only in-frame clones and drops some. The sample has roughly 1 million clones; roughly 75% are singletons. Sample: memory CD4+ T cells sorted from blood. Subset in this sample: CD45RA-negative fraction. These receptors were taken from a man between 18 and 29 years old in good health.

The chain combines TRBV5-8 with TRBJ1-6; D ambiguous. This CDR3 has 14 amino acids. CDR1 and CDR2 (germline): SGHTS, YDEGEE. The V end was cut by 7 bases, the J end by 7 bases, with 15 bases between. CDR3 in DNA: TGTGCCAGCGGGCTGTCTTTCTCAAATTCACCCCTCCACTTT. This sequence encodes CASGLSFSNSPLHF.

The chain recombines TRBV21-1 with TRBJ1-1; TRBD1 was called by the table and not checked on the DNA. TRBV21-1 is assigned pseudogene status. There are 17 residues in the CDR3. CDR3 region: CASSTGRDRWRDTEAFF. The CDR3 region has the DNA TGTGCCAGCAGCACAGGGCGGGACAGGTGGCGGGACACTGAAGCTTTCTTT.